This passage covers 28 T cell receptor beta chains from one sample sequenced in a study of T cells expressing NK-cell markers. For each CDR3 protein, TCRdb gives one entry from its re-call of the 5' RACE reads, without DNA. Its table lists hundreds of thousands of distinct CDR3 sequences. The specimen sequenced was blood T cells: a sorted CD56 or NKG2C T cell subset, CD4+ or CD8+ T cells, or bulk PBMC T cells (not recorded which). The receptor source for this set is a man aged 18 to 29 in good health.

The chain couples TRBV15 to TRBJ2-1; TCRdb's D call of TRBD2 is untestable without DNA. CDR1 LNHNV and CDR2 YYDKDF come from the germline V gene (reference sequence). This CDR3 is built from 16 residues. The CDR3 sequence is CATSRGDGRAYNEQFF.

The CDR3 loop reads CASSLAPLMREGREQYF. The chain employs TRBV7-2 and TRBJ2-7; lacking DNA, the TRBD2 call made by TCRdb goes unchecked. Germline CDR1 reads SGHTA; CDR2 reads FQGNSA. The CDR3 consists of 17 residues. Full variable domain (rest looked up from reference TRBV7-2 and TRBJ2-7): GAGVSQSPSNKVTEKGKDVELRCDPISGHTALYWYRQSLGQGLEFLIYFQGNSAPDKSGLPSDRFSAERTGGSVSTLTIQRTQQEDSAVYLCASSLAPLMREGREQYFGPGTRLTVT.

This chain's CDR3 is CASSFPSGTPNEQFF. The chain has TRBV7-2 and TRBJ2-1; TCRdb lists TRBD2, though no DNA is available to test this call. Germline V lookup: CDR1 SGHTA, CDR2 FQGNSA. This CDR3 is 15 amino acids long.

The chain is built from TRBV10-3 and TRBJ2-1. The CDR3 has 14 residues. The germline gives CDR1 ENHRY, CDR2 SYGVKD. CDR3 amino acids: CAIRSERSYNEQFF.

The rearrangement uses TRBV7-6 and TRBJ2-4; lacking DNA, the TRBD1 call made by TCRdb goes unchecked. The CDR3 is made up of 16 amino acids. Germline lookup yields CDR1 SGHVS and CDR2 FNYEAQ. The CDR3 protein is CASSSGQGGSKNIQYF.

The rearrangement joins TRBV20-1 to TRBJ1-5; TCRdb's D call of TRBD1 is untestable without DNA. The germline CDR1 and CDR2 sequences are DFQATT and SNEGSKA (reference sequence). CDR3 length: 13 residues. CDR3 sequence reads: CSASGQIDQPQHF.

The rearrangement uses TRBV4-1 and TRBJ2-1; with no DNA, the TCRdb D assignment of TRBD2 cannot be verified. CDR1 MGHRA and CDR2 YSYEKL come from the germline V gene. The CDR3 runs 17 residues. CDR3 residues: CASSFSRATVGVDEQFF.

This chain uses TRBV20-1 with TRBJ2-3; TCRdb names TRBD1, which stays unverified in the absence of DNA. The germline V gene has CDR1 DFQATT and CDR2 SNEGSKA (reference sequence). This CDR3 is 12 amino acids long. CDR3 protein: CSASLPGKPQYF.

The rearrangement links TRBV29-1 to TRBJ2-5; the TCRdb call, TRBD2, lacks DNA for checking. This CDR3 contains 14 residues. CDR1 is SQVTM, CDR2 ANQGSEA, per germline. The CDR3 loop reads CSVAPVRAEETQYF.

V gene TRBV12-3 or TRBV12-4 combines with J gene TRBJ2-6. This CDR3 is 15 amino acids long. The CDR3 sequence: CASSFGPSGANVLTF.

This chain connects TRBV9 to TRBJ1-2. Germline assignment: CDR1 SGDLS and CDR2 YYNGEE. The CDR3 length is 15 residues. This CDR3 reads CASSPQGTGPYGYTF.

The rearrangement uses TRBV6-5 and TRBJ2-1. The V gene's germline CDR1 is MNHEY and CDR2 SVGAGI. This CDR3 spans 15 amino acids. CDR3 loop: CASSYFGSFYNEQFF.

The chain uses TRBV20-1 and TRBJ2-3; the D call from TCRdb, TRBD1, cannot be confirmed without DNA. CDR1 DFQATT and CDR2 SNEGSKA come from the germline V gene (reference sequence). CDR3 length equals 18 residues. CDR3 residues: CSARDLQGKAVSTDTQYF.

The chain combines TRBV10-3 with TRBJ2-1; absent DNA, TCRdb's TRBD1 call cannot be checked. The CDR3 is 16 residues long. Germline V lookup: CDR1 ENHRY, CDR2 SYGVKD. CDR3 amino acids: CAISSGQGLLYNEQFF.

The rearrangement uses TRBV20-1 and TRBJ2-3; TCRdb outputs TRBD2, but without DNA this stays unchecked. The CDR3 runs 17 residues. Germline V lookup: CDR1 DFQATT, CDR2 SNEGSKA (reference sequence). Here the CDR3 reads CSARGTGTHAPTDTQYF.

The genes are TRBV29-1 and TRBJ2-5; TCRdb selects TRBD2, and the lack of DNA leaves this call unchecked. From germline, CDR1 is SQVTM and CDR2 ANQGSEA. This CDR3 is built from 13 residues. The CDR3 is CSVDRGARETQYF.

The chain uses TRBV5-1 and TRBJ1-6; TCRdb reports TRBD1, a call that lacks DNA to check it against. Germline CDR1 is SGHRS and CDR2 is YFSETQ. CDR3 size: 14 residues. The CDR3 loop is CASSNRLGESPLHF. The full variable domain, in which reference TRBV5-1 and TRBJ1-6 provide the parts outside the CDR3, is KAGVTQTPRYLIKTRGQQVTLSCSPISGHRSVSWYQQTPGQGLQFLFEYFSETQRNKGNFPGRFSGRQFSNSRSEMNVSTLELGDSALYLCASSNRLGESPLHFGNGTRLTVT.

The chain couples TRBV6-2 or TRBV6-3 to TRBJ1-1. This CDR3 is built from 15 residues. Per the germline V gene, CDR1 is MNHEY and CDR2 is SVGEGT. This CDR3 reads CASSYPTGFVTEAFF.

The rearrangement uses TRBV19 and TRBJ2-1; TCRdb selects TRBD1, and the lack of DNA leaves this call unchecked. The CDR3 extends over 15 amino acids. CDR1 and CDR2 (germline): LNHDA, SQIVND (reference sequence). This chain's CDR3 is CASSIVGTDYNEQFF.

The J gene is TRBJ2-2, the V gene TRBV4-3; as DNA is missing, the TRBD1 call by TCRdb cannot be tested. Germline V gives CDR1 LGHNA, CDR2 YSLEER. This CDR3 is 16 amino acids long. CDR3 in amino acids: CASSLTSDSSRRELFF.

The rearrangement links TRBV6-1 to TRBJ2-5; TCRdb indicates TRBD1, and absent DNA this call remains unverified. This CDR3 region has 14 residues. Germline V gene sequence: CDR1 MNHNS, CDR2 SASEGT. The CDR3 loop reads CASSIQGKGETQYF.

The gene calls are TRBV15 and TRBJ1-2; absent DNA, TCRdb's TRBD1 call cannot be checked. Germline lookup yields CDR1 LNHNV and CDR2 YYDKDF (reference sequence). This CDR3 is built from 14 residues. This CDR3 reads CATETTGGGYGYTF.

This CDR3 reads CASSLGQIQETQYF. The chain recombines TRBV5-5 with TRBJ2-5; TCRdb calls TRBD1, which cannot be checked without DNA. This CDR3 comprises 14 residues. The V gene's germline CDR1 is SGHKS and CDR2 YYEKEE (reference sequence).

The rearrangement joins TRBV29-1 to TRBJ2-1; TCRdb's D gene call, TRBD2, goes unchecked for lack of DNA. Germline lookup yields CDR1 SQVTM and CDR2 ANQGSEA. CDR3 size: 13 residues. The CDR3 reads CSFRPGLVGEQFF.

This chain links TRBV7-9 with TRBJ1-1. This CDR3 is 14 amino acids long. Germline V gene lookup returns CDR1 SEHNR and CDR2 FQNEAQ (reference sequence). CDR3 sequence reads: CASRVGGANTEAFF.

The chain has TRBV5-1 and TRBJ2-7; there is no DNA to check the TCRdb D call of TRBD2. There are 16 residues in the CDR3. The germline CDR1 and CDR2 sequences are SGHRS and YFSETQ. CDR3 loop: CASSLVGTSSRGEQYF.

The genes are TRBV5-1 and TRBJ2-2; checking the TCRdb D call of TRBD1 is not possible without DNA. The length of the CDR3 is 15 residues. Germline values: CDR1 SGHRS, CDR2 YFSETQ. CDR3 amino acids: CASKRQGPTTGELFF. Combining the CDR3 with reference TRBV5-1 and TRBJ2-2 gives the whole variable domain KAGVTQTPRYLIKTRGQQVTLSCSPISGHRSVSWYQQTPGQGLQFLFEYFSETQRNKGNFPGRFSGRQFSNSRSEMNVSTLELGDSALYLCASKRQGPTTGELFFGEGSRLTVL.

V and J are TRBV10-3 and TRBJ2-2; TCRdb's D call, TRBD1, is unchecked because there is no DNA. This CDR3 has 15 residues. CDR1 and CDR2 (germline): ENHRY, SYGVKD. The CDR3 region is CAIREGQGSTGELFF.